Following are 2 T cell receptor beta chains from one sample sequenced in a study of T cell repertoires and Cas9 in healthy adults. Clones were read by immunoSEQ multiplex PCR, and TCRdb kept only the in-frame ones, dropping some. The repertoire has about 15,000 clones, roughly 87% of them found once; the top ten carry approximately 1.6%. The sample comprised Tregs (CD4+, CD25+, CD127-, CD137-, CD154-) from PBMCs; culture status not recorded. The receptors shown here come from a human donor in good health.

J is TRBJ2-1 and V is TRBV20-1; D not certain. V lost 0 bases, J lost 7 bases, and 4 bases lay in between. The germline V gene has CDR1 DFQATT and CDR2 SNEGSKA (reference sequence). The CDR3 contains 11 residues. CDR3 region: CSARDQNEQFF. CDR3 nucleotide sequence: TGCAGTGCTAGAGATCAGAATGAGCAGTTCTTC.

The rearrangement links TRBV6-6 to TRBJ1-4, with D unclear. Per the germline V gene, CDR1 is MNHNY and CDR2 is SVGAGI (reference sequence). Trimming took 3 bases from V and 8 from J, leaving 7 bases between them. The CDR3 consists of 12 residues. The CDR3 reads CASSYKDEKLFF. The DNA of the CDR3 is TGTGCCAGCAGTTATAAAGACGAAAAACTGTTTTTT.